This entry is about one T cell receptor beta chain. The target antigen is unknown. The study ran its PCR with 60 Vbeta and 13 Jbeta primers. Sequencing used immunoSEQ multiplex PCR; TCRdb keeps in-frame clones, though not all of them. The data contain about 140,000 clones, around 81% of them singletons. V lost 7 bases and J lost 8, with 14 bases in between. CDR1 is GTSNPN and CDR2 is SVGIG in the germline V gene (reference sequence). The CDR3 extends over 12 amino acids. This sample was included in a study of cytomegalovirus exposure and HLA in healthy donors. Study-level findings and limits: Donors were assumed by presence/absence analyses to have roughly uniform sequencing depth. Listed as cytomegalovirus-associated were 164 TCR beta chains.

The chain employs TRBV30 and TRBJ1-4; possible D gene TRBD1, 5 bases. Sequencing was performed on PBMCs. This TCR was sampled from a man between 40 and 49 years old in good health and CMV-seropositive. CDR3 sequence: CALHNGGEKLFF. CDR3 nucleotides: TGTGCCTTACATAACGGGGGGGAAAAACTGTTTTTT.